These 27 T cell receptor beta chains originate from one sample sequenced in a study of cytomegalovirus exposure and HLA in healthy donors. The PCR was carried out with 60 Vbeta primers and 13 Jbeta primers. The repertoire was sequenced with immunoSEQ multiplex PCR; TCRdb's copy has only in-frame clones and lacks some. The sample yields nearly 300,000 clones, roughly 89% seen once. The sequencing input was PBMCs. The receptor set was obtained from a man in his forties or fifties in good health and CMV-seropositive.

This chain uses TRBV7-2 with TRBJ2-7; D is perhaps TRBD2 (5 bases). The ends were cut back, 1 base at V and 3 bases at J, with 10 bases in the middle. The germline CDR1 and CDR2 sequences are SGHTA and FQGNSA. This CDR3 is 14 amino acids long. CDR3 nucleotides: TGTGCCAGCAGCTTAGTACGCGGGCGCTACGAGCAGTACTTC. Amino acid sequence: CASSLVRGRYEQYF.

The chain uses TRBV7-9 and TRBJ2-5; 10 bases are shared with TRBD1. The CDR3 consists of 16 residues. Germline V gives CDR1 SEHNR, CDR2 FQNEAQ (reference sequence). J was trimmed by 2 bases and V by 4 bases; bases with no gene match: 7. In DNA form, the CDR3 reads TGTGCCAGCAGCTCATGGACAGGGGGGGTTCAAGAGACCCAGTACTTC. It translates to CASSSWTGGVQETQYF.

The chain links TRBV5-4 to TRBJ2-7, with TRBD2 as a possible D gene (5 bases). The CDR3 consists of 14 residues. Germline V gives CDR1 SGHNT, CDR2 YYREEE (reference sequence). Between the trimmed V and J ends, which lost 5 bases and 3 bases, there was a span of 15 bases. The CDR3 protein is CASSYGLALYEQYF. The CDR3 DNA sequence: TGTGCCAGCAGTTACGGTCTAGCCCTCTACGAGCAGTACTTC.

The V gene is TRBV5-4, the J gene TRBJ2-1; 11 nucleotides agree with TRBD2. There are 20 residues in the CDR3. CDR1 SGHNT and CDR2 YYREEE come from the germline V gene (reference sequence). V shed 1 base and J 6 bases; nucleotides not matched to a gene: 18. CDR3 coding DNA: TGTGCCAGCAGCTTGCTGAGGGACAGGCTTAGCGGGAGGGCCGCCAATGAGCAGTTCTTC. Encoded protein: CASSLLRDRLSGRAANEQFF.

CDR3 DNA sequence: TGTGCCAGTAAACAGGGGCGTAGGGGCACTGAAGCTTTCTTT. Encoded protein: CASKQGRRGTEAFF. The gene calls are TRBV27 and TRBJ1-1; 7 bases map to TRBD1. CDR1 and CDR2 from the germline V gene are MNHEY and SMNVEV (reference sequence). Unmatched junction bases numbered 11, after V lost 9 bases and J lost 4 bases. The CDR3 extends over 14 amino acids.

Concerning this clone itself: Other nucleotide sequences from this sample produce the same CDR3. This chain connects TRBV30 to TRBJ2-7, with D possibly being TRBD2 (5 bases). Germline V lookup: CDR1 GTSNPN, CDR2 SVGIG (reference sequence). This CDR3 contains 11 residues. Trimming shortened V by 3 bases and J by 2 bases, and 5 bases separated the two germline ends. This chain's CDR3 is CAWSGTYEQYF. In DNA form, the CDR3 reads TGTGCCTGGAGCGGGACCTACGAGCAGTACTTC.

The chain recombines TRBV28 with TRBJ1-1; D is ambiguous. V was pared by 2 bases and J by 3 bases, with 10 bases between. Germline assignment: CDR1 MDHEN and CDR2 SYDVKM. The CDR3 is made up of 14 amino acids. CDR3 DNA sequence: TGTGCCAGCAGTTTAAGATTCGGGGACACTGAAGCTTTCTTT. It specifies CASSLRFGDTEAFF.

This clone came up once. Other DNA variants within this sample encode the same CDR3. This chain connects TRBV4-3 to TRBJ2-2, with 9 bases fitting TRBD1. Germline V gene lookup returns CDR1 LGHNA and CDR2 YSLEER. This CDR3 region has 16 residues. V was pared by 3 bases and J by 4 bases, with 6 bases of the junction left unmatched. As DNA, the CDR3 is TGCGCCAGCAGCCAGCTAAACAGGGGGCCCACCGGGGAGCTGTTTTTT. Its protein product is CASSQLNRGPTGELFF.

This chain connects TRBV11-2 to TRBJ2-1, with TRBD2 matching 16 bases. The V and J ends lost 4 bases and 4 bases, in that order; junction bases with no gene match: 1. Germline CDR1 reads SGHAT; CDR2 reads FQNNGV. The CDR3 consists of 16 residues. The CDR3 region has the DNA TGTGCCAGCAGCTCGGGACTAGCGGGAGGGTACAATGAGCAGTTCTTC. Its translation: CASSSGLAGGYNEQFF.

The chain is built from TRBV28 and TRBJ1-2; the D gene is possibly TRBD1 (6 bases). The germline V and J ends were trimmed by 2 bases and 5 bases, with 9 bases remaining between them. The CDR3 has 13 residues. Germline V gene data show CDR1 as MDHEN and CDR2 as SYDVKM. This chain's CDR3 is CASSLRGAYGYTF. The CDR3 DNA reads TGTGCCAGCAGTTTACGGGGGGCTTATGGCTACACCTTC.

CDR3: CASSRGGSFYGYTF. DNA of the CDR3: TGTGCCAGCAGCCGTGGTGGCTCATTCTATGGCTACACCTTC. The chain carries TRBV7-2 and TRBJ1-2; D unclear. V lost 5 bases, J lost 4 bases, and 14 bases lay in between. The CDR3 runs to 14 residues. Germline-derived CDR1 and CDR2 are SGHTA and FQGNSA. Full variable domain (rest looked up from reference TRBV7-2 and TRBJ1-2): GAGVSQSPSNKVTEKGKDVELRCDPISGHTALYWYRQSLGQGLEFLIYFQGNSAPDKSGLPSDRFSAERTGGSVSTLTIQRTQQEDSAVYLCASSRGGSFYGYTFGSGTRLTVV.

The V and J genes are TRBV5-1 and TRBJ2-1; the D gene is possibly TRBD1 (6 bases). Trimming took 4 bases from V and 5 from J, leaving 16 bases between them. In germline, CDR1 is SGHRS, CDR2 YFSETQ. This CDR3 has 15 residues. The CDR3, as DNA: TGCGCCAGCAGCACACAGGGAGCCCCCCACAATGAGCAGTTCTTC. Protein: CASSTQGAPHNEQFF.

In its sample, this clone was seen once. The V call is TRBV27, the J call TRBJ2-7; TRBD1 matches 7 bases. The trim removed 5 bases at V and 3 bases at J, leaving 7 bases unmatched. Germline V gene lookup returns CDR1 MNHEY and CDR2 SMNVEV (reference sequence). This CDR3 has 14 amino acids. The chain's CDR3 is CASSIGTAIYEQYF. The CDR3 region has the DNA TGTGCCAGCAGTATCGGGACAGCTATCTACGAGCAGTACTTC.

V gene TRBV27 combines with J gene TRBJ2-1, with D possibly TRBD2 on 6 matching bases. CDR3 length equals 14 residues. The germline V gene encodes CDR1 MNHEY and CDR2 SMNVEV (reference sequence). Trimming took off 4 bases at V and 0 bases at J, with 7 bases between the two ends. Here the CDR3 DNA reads TGTGCCAGCAGTTCGCGGGGCTCCTACAATGAGCAGTTCTTC. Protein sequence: CASSSRGSYNEQFF.

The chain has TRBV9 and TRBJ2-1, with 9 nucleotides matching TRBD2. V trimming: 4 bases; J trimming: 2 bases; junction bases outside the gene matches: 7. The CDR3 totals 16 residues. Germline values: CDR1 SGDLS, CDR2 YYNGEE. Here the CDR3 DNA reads TGTGCCAGCAGCTCGACTAGCGGAGGGGCCTACAATGAGCAGTTCTTC. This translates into CASSSTSGGAYNEQFF.

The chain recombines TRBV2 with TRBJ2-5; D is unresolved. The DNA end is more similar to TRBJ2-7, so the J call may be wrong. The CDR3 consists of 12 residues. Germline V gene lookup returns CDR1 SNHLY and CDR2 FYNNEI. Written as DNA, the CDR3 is TGTGCCAGCAGAGCCGACGGGTACGAGCAGTACTTC. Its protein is CASRADGYEQYF.

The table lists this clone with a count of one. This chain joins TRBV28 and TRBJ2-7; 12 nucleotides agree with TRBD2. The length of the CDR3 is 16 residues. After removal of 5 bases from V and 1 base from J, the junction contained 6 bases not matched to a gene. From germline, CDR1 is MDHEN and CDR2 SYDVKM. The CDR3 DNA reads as TGTGCCAGCAGTCCCCGACTAGCGGGAGCGTCCTACGAGCAGTACTTC. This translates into CASSPRLAGASYEQYF.

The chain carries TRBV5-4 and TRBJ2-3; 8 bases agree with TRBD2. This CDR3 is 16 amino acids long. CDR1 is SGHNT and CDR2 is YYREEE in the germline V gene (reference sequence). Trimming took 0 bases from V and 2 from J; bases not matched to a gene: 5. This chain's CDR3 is CASSLERGRPTDTQYF. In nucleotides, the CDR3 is TGTGCCAGCAGCTTGGAGCGCGGGAGGCCCACAGATACGCAGTATTTT.

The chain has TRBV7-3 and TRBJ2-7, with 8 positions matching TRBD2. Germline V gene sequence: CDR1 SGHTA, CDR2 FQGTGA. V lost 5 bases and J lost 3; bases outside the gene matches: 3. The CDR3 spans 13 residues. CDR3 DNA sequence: TGTGCCAGCAGCCCAAGCGGGAGCTACGAGCAGTACTTC. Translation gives CASSPSGSYEQYF.

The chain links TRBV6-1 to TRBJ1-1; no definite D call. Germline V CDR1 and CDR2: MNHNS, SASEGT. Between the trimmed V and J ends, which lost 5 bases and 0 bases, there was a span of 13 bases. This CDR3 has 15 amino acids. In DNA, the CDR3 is TGTGCCAGCAGTCGAAGATCAGACATGAACACTGAAGCTTTCTTT. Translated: CASSRRSDMNTEAFF.

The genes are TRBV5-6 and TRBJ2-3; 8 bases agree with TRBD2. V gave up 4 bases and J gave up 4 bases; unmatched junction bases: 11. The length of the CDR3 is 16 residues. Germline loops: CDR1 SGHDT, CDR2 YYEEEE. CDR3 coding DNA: TGTGCCAGCAGCGTTAGAGCGGGAGCTCACGCAGATACGCAGTATTTT. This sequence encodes CASSVRAGAHADTQYF.

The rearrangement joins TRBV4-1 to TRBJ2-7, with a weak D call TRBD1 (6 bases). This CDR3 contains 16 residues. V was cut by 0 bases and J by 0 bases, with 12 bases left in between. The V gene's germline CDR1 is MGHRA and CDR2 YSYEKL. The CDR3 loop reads CASSQDATGPSYEQYF. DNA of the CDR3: TGCGCCAGCAGCCAAGACGCGACAGGACCCTCCTACGAGCAGTACTTC.

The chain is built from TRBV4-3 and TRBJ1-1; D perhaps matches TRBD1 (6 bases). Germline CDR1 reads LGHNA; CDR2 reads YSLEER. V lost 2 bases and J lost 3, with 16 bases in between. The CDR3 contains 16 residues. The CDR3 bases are TGCGCCAGCAGCCAAACCGCCAGGGGCCAGCACACTGAAGCTTTCTTT. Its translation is CASSQTARGQHTEAFF.

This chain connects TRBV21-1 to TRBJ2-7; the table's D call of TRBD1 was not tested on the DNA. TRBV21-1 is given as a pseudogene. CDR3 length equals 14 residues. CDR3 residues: CASSKVEGVYEQYF. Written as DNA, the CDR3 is TGTGCCAGCAGCAAAGTGGAAGGGGTCTACGAGCAGTACTTC.

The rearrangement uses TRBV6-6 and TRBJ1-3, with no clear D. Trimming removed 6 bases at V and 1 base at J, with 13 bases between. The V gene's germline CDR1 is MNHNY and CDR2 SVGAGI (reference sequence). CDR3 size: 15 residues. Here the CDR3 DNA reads TGTGCCAGCAGATTGACGGGATATTCTGGAAACACCATATATTTT. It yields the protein CASRLTGYSGNTIYF.

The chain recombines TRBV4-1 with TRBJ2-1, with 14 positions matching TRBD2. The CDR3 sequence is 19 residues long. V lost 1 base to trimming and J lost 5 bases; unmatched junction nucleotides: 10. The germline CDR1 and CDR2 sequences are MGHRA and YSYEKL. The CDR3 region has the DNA TGCGCCAGCAGCCAAGCCCACCTAACGACTAGCGGGAGGGACAATGAGCAGTTCTTC. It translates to CASSQAHLTTSGRDNEQFF.

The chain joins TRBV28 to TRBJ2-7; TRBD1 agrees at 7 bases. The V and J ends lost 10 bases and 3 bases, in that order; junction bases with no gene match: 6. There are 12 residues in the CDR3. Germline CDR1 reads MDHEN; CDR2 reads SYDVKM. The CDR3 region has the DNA TGTGCCATTTCACAGGGGTTCTACGAGCAGTACTTC. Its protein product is CAISQGFYEQYF.